Detailed here is one T cell receptor beta chain. The antigen is unknown. This sample stems from a study of beta chain features in type 1 diabetes. Study-wide results and caveats: HLA influence on TCRB rearrangement stayed unresolved here.

The sequenced template was cDNA made from the entire isolated RNA. Generated by immunoSEQ multiplex PCR, the TCRdb table keeps only in-frame clones and is missing some. The data contain about 220,000 clones, about a tenth of them singletons. V was pared by 2 bases and J by 2 bases, with 13 bases between. Germline assignment: CDR1 SGHVS and CDR2 FQNEAQ. The CDR3 consists of 15 residues. The chain recombines TRBV7-8 with TRBJ2-7, with D possibly TRBD1 on 5 matching bases. The sample taken for sequencing was central memory CD4+ T cells from blood. This TCR was recovered from a man aged 18 to 29 in good health. The CDR3 coding sequence is TGTGCCAGCAGCTTAACGTACAGCAGGGCCTACGAGCAGTACTTC. This gives the protein CASSLTYSRAYEQYF. The full variable domain, with the rest looked up from reference TRBV7-8 and TRBJ2-7, is GAGVSQSPRYKVAKRGQDVALRCDPISGHVSLFWYQQALGQGPEFLTYFQNEAQLDKSGLPSDRFFAERPEGSVSTLKIQRTQQEDSAVYLCASSLTYSRAYEQYFGPGTRLTVT.